One sample yielded the 13 T cell receptor beta chains listed below, sequenced in a study of CD8 T cells in ankylosing spondylitis. TCRdb re-derived calls from the 5' RACE reads in MiXCR, one entry per CDR3 protein. Here the sample spans about 64,000 distinct CDR3 sequences, about 6.2% being singletons. Sequencing input: synovial fluid, either unsorted or a sorted T cell fraction (not recorded which). Receptors originate from a male donor with ankylosing spondylitis.

This chain connects TRBV7-6 to TRBJ1-5; the D is unclear. Germline values: CDR1 SGHVS, CDR2 FNYEAQ. The CDR3 has 13 residues. Trimming pared 2 bases from V and 6 bases from J, leaving 8 bases between. CDR3 in DNA: TGTGCCAGCAGCTTAAGTGACGGTCAGCCCCAGCATTTT. Its protein product is CASSLSDGQPQHF.

In this sample, this clonotype turned up many times. This chain links TRBV4-2 with TRBJ2-7; 8 nucleotides agree with TRBD2. The germline gives CDR1 LGHNA, CDR2 YNFKEQ. The junction had 11 bases not matched to a gene; V was cut back by 0 bases and J by 4 bases. The CDR3 runs 17 residues. The CDR3, as DNA: TGTGCCAGCAGCCAAGATATCAGCGGGAGACCCCTGTACGAGCAGTACTTC. It is translated as CASSQDISGRPLYEQYF.

This clonotype has more than one count but fewer than ten. The V gene is TRBV24-1, the J gene TRBJ2-1, with 9 bases lining up with TRBD1. CDR3 length: 13 amino acids. With 7 bases clipped from V and 7 bases from J, the junction kept 4 bases outside the gene matches. The V gene's germline CDR1 is KGHDR and CDR2 SFDVKD. CDR3 DNA sequence: TGTGCCACCAGAGTGACAGGGGGGAATGAGCAGTTCTTC. The encoded protein is CATRVTGGNEQFF.

This clonotype was observed at least ten times. The DNA of the CDR3 is TGTGCCAGCAGCCCCGGGGACCGCCGAGCCGACCAGCCCCAGCATTTT. Encoded protein: CASSPGDRRADQPQHF. The chain employs TRBV5-6 and TRBJ1-5; possibly TRBD1 for D (5 bases). Germline CDR1 and CDR2: SGHDT and YYEEEE. The CDR3 contains 16 residues. Trimming took off 4 bases at V and 7 bases at J, with 21 bases between the two ends.

The chain recombines TRBV29-1 with TRBJ1-1, with D hard to call. The CDR3 consists of 13 residues. The V and J ends lost 2 bases and 5 bases respectively, with 12 bases between them. In germline, CDR1 is SQVTM, CDR2 ANQGSEA. CDR3 nucleotide sequence: TGCAGCGTTGAAAGCAGGACGGGTACTGAAGCTTTCTTT. The encoded protein is CSVESRTGTEAFF.

This clonotype was observed at least ten times. The chain combines TRBV4-1 with TRBJ2-1, with TRBD2 identical over 7 bases. J gave up 9 bases and V 4 bases, and 15 bases lay outside the gene matches. The CDR3 spans 16 residues. Germline assignment: CDR1 MGHRA and CDR2 YSYEKL. The CDR3 nucleotides read TGCGCCAGCAGCCCCCCCCGGCGGGAGTGGTTTAGTGAGCAGTTCTTC. Its translation is CASSPPRREWFSEQFF.

There are a few counts of this clonotype. The V call is TRBV27, the J call TRBJ2-1, with 9 bases identical to TRBD1. Looked up from germline, CDR1 is MNHEY and CDR2 is SMNVEV (reference sequence). With 10 bases clipped from V and 3 bases from J, the junction kept 16 bases outside the gene matches. CDR3 size: 17 residues. The CDR3 protein is CATGRGTGSGVYNEQFF. The DNA for the CDR3 is TGTGCCACCGGGCGAGGGACAGGGAGCGGGGTCTACAATGAGCAGTTCTTC.

This clonotype was seen ten or more times. The chain combines TRBV7-2 with TRBJ2-2, with D perhaps TRBD2 (7 bases). The CDR3 has 16 amino acids. From germline, CDR1 is SGHTA and CDR2 FQGNSA. The V and J ends lost 2 bases and 0 bases respectively, with 10 bases between them. The CDR3 reads CASSLRGGANTGELFF. The DNA of the CDR3 is TGTGCCAGCAGCTTAAGGGGGGGCGCGAACACCGGGGAGCTGTTTTTT. The complete variable domain, with remaining parts taken from reference TRBV7-2 and TRBJ2-2, reads GAGVSQSPSNKVTEKGKDVELRCDPISGHTALYWYRQSLGQGLEFLIYFQGNSAPDKSGLPSDRFSAERTGGSVSTLTIQRTQQEDSAVYLCASSLRGGANTGELFFGEGSRLTVL.

The chain joins TRBV19 to TRBJ1-6, with 9 bases identical to TRBD1. CDR3 length: 15 residues. Trimming took 7 bases from V and 7 from J; bases not matched to a gene: 8. Germline CDR1 is LNHDA and CDR2 is SQIVND (reference sequence). As DNA, the CDR3 is TGTGCCAGTACCGCAGCGGGACAGGGCAATTCACCCCTCCACTTT. Protein product: CASTAAGQGNSPLHF. The whole variable domain, remainder taken from reference TRBV19 and TRBJ1-6, is DGGITQSPKYLFRKEGQNVTLSCEQNLNHDAMYWYRQDPGQGLRLIYYSQIVNDFQKGDIAEGYSVSREKKESFPLTVTSAQKNPTAFYLCASTAAGQGNSPLHFGNGTRLTVT.

This clonotype was observed at least ten times. The gene calls are TRBV11-3 and TRBJ2-7; 10 bases map to TRBD2. The germline V gene encodes CDR1 SGHNT and CDR2 YENEEA. V shed 0 bases and J 4 bases; nucleotides not matched to a gene: 3. CDR3 length: 15 residues. CDR3 bases: TGTGCCAGCAGCTTAGAAACTAGCGGGAAGTACGAGCAGTACTTC. Translated: CASSLETSGKYEQYF. Full variable domain (missing parts from reference TRBV11-3 and TRBJ2-7): EAGVVQSPRYKIIEKKQPVAFWCNPISGHNTLYWYLQNLGQGPELLIRYENEEAVDDSQLPKDRFSAERLKGVDSTLKIQPAELGDSAVYLCASSLETSGKYEQYFGPGTRLTVT.

This clonotype was found many times. The chain's CDR3 is CASSPQRSSYNEQFF. CDR3 nucleotides: TGTGCCAGCAGCCCTCAGCGGAGCTCCTACAATGAGCAGTTCTTC. This sequence joins TRBV7-9 and TRBJ2-1; the D gene is possibly TRBD2 (5 bases). Trimming removed 5 bases from V and 0 bases from J, with 11 bases in between. Germline-derived CDR1 and CDR2 are SEHNR and FQNEAQ (reference sequence). This CDR3 has 15 amino acids.

This clonotype was observed once. A much larger clone differs from this one at a single base, so this may be a read error. Because it lacks the conserved phenylalanine or tryptophan at the end, this CDR3 is likely a read error. The chain employs TRBV5-6 and TRBJ2-5, with 7 bases identical to TRBD2. The germline CDR1 and CDR2 sequences are SGHDT and YYEEEE. The CDR3 contains 13 residues. With 6 bases clipped from V and 1 base from J, the junction kept 3 bases outside the gene matches. This CDR3 is CASNLAAQETQYI. The CDR3 DNA reads as TGTGCCAGCAATCTAGCGGCCCAAGAGACCCAGTACATC.

The chain employs TRBV5-1 and TRBJ1-2; TRBD1 agrees at 10 bases. Germline V gene sequence: CDR1 SGHRS, CDR2 YFSETQ. The CDR3 runs 15 residues. With V trimmed by 4 bases and J by 2 bases, 5 bases remained unmatched. CDR3 residues: CASSRGTGENYGYTF. In DNA form, the CDR3 reads TGCGCCAGCAGCCGGGGGACAGGGGAGAACTATGGCTACACCTTC.